This record looks at one T cell receptor (beta chain) sequence and its context. The antigen is unknown. The PCR ran on 60 Vbeta and 13 Jbeta primers. The data were produced by immunoSEQ multiplex PCR, yet TCRdb's version contains in-frame clones alone and is incomplete. The table lists some 60,000 clones, around 84% of them singletons, with over 5% in the top ten. The data were taken from a study of cytomegalovirus exposure and HLA in healthy donors. Germline V gene data show CDR1 as SGHDT and CDR2 as YYEEEE. The CDR3 consists of 16 residues. The V gene end was trimmed by 3 bases and the J gene end by 4 bases; junction bases not matched to a gene: 12. Study results and caveats: Sequencing likely caused a cluster of highly shared sequence variants. Reported results showed that the classifier diagnosed cytomegalovirus status with high specificity and sensitivity. The only immune exposure information that was available was CMV serostatus.

The sequenced material came from PBMCs. The clonotype comes from a male donor in good health and CMV-seronegative. V is TRBV5-6 and J is TRBJ1-1; TRBD1 matches 7 bases. The CDR3 here is CASSSLTGVGGTEAFF. CDR3 coding DNA: TGTGCCAGCAGCTCGCTTACAGGGGTCGGTGGCACTGAAGCTTTCTTT.